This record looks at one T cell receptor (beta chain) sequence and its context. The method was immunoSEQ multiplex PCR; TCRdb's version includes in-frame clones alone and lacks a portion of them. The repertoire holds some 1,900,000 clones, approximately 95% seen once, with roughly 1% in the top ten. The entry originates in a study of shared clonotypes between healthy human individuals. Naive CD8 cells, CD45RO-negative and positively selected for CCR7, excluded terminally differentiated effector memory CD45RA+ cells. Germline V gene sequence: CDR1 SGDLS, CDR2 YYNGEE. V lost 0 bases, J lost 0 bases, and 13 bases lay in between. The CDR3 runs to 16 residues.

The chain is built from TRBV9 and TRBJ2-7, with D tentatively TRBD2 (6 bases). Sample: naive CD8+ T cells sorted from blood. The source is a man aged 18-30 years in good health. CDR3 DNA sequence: TGTGCCAGCAGCGTAGGAGAGGAGGGGAGCTCCTACGAGCAGTACTTC. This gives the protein CASSVGEEGSSYEQYF.